What follows is one TCR beta chain and its context. These data originate in a study of blood T cell repertoires in COVID-19. Study context: The origin of the acute and convalescent COVID-19 samples was the United States, Italy and Spain.

Authors' methods: Reference gene primer amplification in the assay estimated nucleated cell counts. The data were produced by immunoSEQ multiplex PCR, yet TCRdb's version contains in-frame clones alone and is incomplete. For V, J and clone size, that table is used; D and trimming come from the DNA. The sample lists tens of thousands of clones, about 90% occurring once. V dropped 5 bases and J dropped 4; count of bases not matched to a gene: 9. Germline V lookup: CDR1 SGHAT, CDR2 FQNNGV. The CDR3 runs 15 residues. This chain links TRBV11-2 with TRBJ2-7, with TRBD1 matching 9 bases. This receptor was identified in a human donor in a cohort sampled during active COVID-19. The specimen sequenced was peripheral blood. This CDR3 reads CASSLSRDREYEQYF. The CDR3 nucleotides are TGTGCCAGCAGCCTAAGCCGGGACAGGGAGTACGAGCAGTACTTC.